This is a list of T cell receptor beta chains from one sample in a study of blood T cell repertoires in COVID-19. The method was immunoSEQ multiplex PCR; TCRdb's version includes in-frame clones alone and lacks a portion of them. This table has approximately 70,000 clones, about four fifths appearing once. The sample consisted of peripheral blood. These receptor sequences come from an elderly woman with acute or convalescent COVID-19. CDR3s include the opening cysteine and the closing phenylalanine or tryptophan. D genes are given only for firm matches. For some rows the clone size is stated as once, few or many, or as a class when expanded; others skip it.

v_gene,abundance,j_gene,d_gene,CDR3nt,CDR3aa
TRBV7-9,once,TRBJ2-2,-,TGTGCCAGCAGCTCGACCGGGGAGCTGTTTTTT,CASSSTGELFF
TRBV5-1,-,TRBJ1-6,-,TGCGCCAGCAGCCTGGACAGCTCCTATAATTCACCCCTCCACTTT,CASSLDSSYNSPLHF
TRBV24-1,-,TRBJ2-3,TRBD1,TGTGCCACCCGGGACAGGGTCACAGATACGCAGTATTTT,CATRDRVTDTQYF
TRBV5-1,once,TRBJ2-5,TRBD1,TGCGCCAGCAGCGATCACAGGGGTGACGAGACCCAGTACTTC,CASSDHRGDETQYF
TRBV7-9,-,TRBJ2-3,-,TGTGCCAGCAGCTTACTTTCCGGGGGTGGGGATACGCAGTATTTT,CASSLLSGGGDTQYF
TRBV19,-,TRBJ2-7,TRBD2,TGTGCCAGTAGTATTAGCGGGGGGACACACGAGCAGTACTTC,CASSISGGTHEQYF
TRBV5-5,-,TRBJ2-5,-,TGTGCCAGCAGCTTGGAGTCATTCGGAGATCAAGAGACCCAGTACTTC,CASSLESFGDQETQYF
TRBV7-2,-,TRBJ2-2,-,TGTGCCAGCAGAGGAAGGACGGGGGTGGCCGGGGAGCTGTTTTTT,CASRGRTGVAGELFF
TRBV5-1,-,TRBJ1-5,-,TGCGCCAGCAGCTTGGAGGGTTCAGGGCAGCCCCAGCATTTT,CASSLEGSGQPQHF
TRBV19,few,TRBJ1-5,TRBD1,TGTGCCAGTAGGCCAGGGGGCGGTCAGCCCCAGCATTTT,CASRPGGGQPQHF
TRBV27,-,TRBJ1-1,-,TGTGCCAGCAGGTCCCAGGGTGTTGGCACTGAAGCTTTCTTT,CASRSQGVGTEAFF
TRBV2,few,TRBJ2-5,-,TGTGCCAGTGACCGCGACAGTATCCAAGAGACCCAGTACTTC,CASDRDSIQETQYF
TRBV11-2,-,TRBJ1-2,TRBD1,TGTGCCAGCAGACCACAGGGGGCGGGCTATGGCTACACCTTC,CASRPQGAGYGYTF
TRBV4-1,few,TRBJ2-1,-,TGCGCCAGCAGCCAAGAGGGCGGGAACTCCTACAATGAGCAGTTCTTC,CASSQEGGNSYNEQFF
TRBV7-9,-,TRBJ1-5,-,TGTGCCAGCAGCAAACCCGGGGGTCAGCCCCAGCATTTT,CASSKPGGQPQHF
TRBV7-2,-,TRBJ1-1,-,TGTGCCAGCAGTTTGGACAGGAACACTGAAGCTTTCTTT,CASSLDRNTEAFF
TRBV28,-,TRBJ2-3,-,TGTGCCAGCAGTTATTCGGACAGATATAGCACAGATACGCAGTATTTT,CASSYSDRYSTDTQYF
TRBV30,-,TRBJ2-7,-,TGTGCCTGGAGTGGCGCGGACGAGCAGTACTTC,CAWSGADEQYF
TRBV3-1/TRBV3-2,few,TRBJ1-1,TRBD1,TGTGCCAGCAGCCCGACAGGGTTGAACACTGAAGCTTTCTTT,CASSPTGLNTEAFF
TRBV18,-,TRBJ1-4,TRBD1,TGTGCCAGCTCACCGACAGGGAGTGAAAAACTGTTTTTT,CASSPTGSEKLFF
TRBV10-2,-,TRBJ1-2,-,TGCGCCAGCAGTCAGGGGCTTGTAAACTATGGCTACACCTTC,CASSQGLVNYGYTF
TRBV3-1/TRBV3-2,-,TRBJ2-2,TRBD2,TGTGCCAGCAGCCAGACGGGACTAGCGGGGGCCGGGGAGCTGTTTTTT,CASSQTGLAGAGELFF
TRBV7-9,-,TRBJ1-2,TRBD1,TGTGCCAGCAGCGCCCGACAGGGGGCCCGGGATCATGGCTACACCTTC,CASSARQGARDHGYTF
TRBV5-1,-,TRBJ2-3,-,TGCGCCAGCAGCTTGGAGCCCCAGGGGCCAGATACGCAGTATTTT,CASSLEPQGPDTQYF
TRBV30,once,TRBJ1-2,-,TGTGCCTGGAGTGGGGCAGGGGAACCCTTCTATGGCTACACCTTC,CAWSGAGEPFYGYTF
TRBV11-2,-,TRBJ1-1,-,TGTGCCAGCAGCTTAGTGGGAGTGAACACTGAAGCTTTCTTT,CASSLVGVNTEAFF
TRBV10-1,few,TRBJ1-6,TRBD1,TGCGCCAGCAGTGATGGGACAGGGAGAAATTCACCCCTCCACTTT,CASSDGTGRNSPLHF
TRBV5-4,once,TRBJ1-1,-,TGTGCCAGCAGCAGCGGGACGGCCAACACTGAAGCTTTCTTT,CASSSGTANTEAFF
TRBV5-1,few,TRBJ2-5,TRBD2,TGCGCCAGCAGCTTGGAGGTAGCGGGGAGTTTAGAGACCCAGTACTTC,CASSLEVAGSLETQYF
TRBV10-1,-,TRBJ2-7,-,TGCGCCAGCAGTGACCTTTCCCCAGGCGAGCAGTACTTC,CASSDLSPGEQYF
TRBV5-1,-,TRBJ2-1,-,TGCGCCAGCAGCTTGAGGCGGAGCTCCTACAATGAGCAGTTCTTC,CASSLRRSSYNEQFF
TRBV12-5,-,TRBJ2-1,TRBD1,TGTGCTAGTGGTTCGGGGACAGGGGGCTTCCACAATGAGCAGTTCTTC,CASGSGTGGFHNEQFF
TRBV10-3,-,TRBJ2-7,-,TGTGCCATCACGCCGACACACACTAGCTCCTACGAGCAGTACTTC,CAITPTHTSSYEQYF